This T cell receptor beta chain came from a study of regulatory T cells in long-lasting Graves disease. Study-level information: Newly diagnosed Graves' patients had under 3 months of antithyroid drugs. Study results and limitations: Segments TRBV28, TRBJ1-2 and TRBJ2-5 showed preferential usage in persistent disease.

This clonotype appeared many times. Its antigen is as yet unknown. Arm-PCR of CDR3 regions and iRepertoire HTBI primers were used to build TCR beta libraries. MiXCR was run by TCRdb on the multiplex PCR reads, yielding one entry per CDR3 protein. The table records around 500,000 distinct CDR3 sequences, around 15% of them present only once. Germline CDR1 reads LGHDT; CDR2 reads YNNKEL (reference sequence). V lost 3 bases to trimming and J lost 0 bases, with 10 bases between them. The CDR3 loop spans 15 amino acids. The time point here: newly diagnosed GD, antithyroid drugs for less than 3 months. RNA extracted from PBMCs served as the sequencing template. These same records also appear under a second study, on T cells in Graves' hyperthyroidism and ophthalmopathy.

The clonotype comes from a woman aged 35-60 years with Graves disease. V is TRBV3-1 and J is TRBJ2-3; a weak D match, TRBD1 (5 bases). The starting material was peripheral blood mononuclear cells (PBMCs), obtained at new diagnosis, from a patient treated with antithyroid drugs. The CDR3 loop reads CASSHPTESTDTQYF. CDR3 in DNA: TGTGCCAGCAGCCACCCGACAGAAAGCACAGATACGCAGTATTTT.